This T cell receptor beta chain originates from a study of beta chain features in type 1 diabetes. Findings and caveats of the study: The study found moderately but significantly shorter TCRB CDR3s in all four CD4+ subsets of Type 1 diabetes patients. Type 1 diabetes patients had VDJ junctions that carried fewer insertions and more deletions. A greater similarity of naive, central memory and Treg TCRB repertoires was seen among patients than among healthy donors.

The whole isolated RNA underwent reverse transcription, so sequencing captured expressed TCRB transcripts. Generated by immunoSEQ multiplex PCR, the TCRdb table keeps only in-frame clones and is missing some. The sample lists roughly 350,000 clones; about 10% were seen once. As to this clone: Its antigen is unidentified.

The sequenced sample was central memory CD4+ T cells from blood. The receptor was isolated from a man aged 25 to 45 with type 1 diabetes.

CDR3: CASSQESDRMNTEAFF. The CDR3 DNA reads as TGTGCCAGCAGCCAAGAATCAGACAGAATGAACACTGAAGCTTTCTTT. The chain is built from TRBV14 and TRBJ1-1; possibly TRBD1 for D (5 bases). The CDR3 has 16 residues. V shed 0 bases and J shed 0 bases, with 11 bases lying between them. The germline gives CDR1 SGHDN, CDR2 FVKESK.